These 14 T cell receptor beta chains were sequenced from one sample in a study of PD-1 blockade in classical Hodgkin lymphoma. Time point noted: cycle 4 day 1 (C4D1), after 5 to 7 weeks of nivolumab. No patient escaped relapse after autologous stem cell transplantation, and brentuximab vedotin exposure varied. TCRdb's copy holds only in-frame clones and misses some; the assay was immunoSEQ multiplex PCR. In the table there are about 64,000 clones, about 90% of which are singletons. Sequencing used peripheral blood mononuclear cells (PBMCs), obtained before the fourth cycle of nivolumab. Receptors were obtained from a human donor with classical Hodgkin lymphoma.

V is TRBV7-2 and J is TRBJ1-5, with D unresolved. Germline CDR1 SGHTA, CDR2 FQGNSA. The V gene lost 2 bases and the J gene lost 0 bases, with 11 bases spanning the gap. The CDR3 has 16 amino acids. The CDR3 loop reads CASSLMGSFSNQPQHF. The DNA of the CDR3 is TGTGCCAGCAGCTTAATGGGGAGCTTTAGCAATCAGCCCCAGCATTTT.

V is TRBV10-3 and J is TRBJ1-1; D gene unclear. Germline V gives CDR1 ENHRY, CDR2 SYGVKD. Deletions cut 0 bases from V and 2 bases from J, with 7 bases between. CDR3 length: 14 amino acids. This chain's CDR3 is CAISESLTNTEAFF. Here the CDR3 DNA reads TGTGCCATCAGTGAGTCGCTGACTAACACTGAAGCTTTCTTT.

The chain is built from TRBV6-6 and TRBJ1-2; a weak D match, TRBD1 (5 bases). The V and J ends lost 7 bases and 2 bases respectively, with 17 bases between them. Germline values: CDR1 MNHNY, CDR2 SVGAGI (reference sequence). The length of the CDR3 is 15 residues. CDR3 residues: CASNNYLGVNYGYTF. In DNA form, the CDR3 reads TGTGCCAGCAATAACTACTTAGGGGTGAACTATGGCTACACCTTC.

The chain links TRBV30 to TRBJ1-2; D might be TRBD1 (5 bases). The germline V and J ends were trimmed by 3 bases and 4 bases, with 24 bases remaining between them. Germline CDR1 is GTSNPN and CDR2 is SVGIG (reference sequence). The CDR3 runs to 17 residues. For the CDR3, the DNA is TGTGCCTGGAGAAAGGTAGACAGAGCAACAGAGGGCTATGGCTACACCTTC. Translated, it gives CAWRKVDRATEGYGYTF. Full variable domain (rest looked up from reference TRBV30 and TRBJ1-2): SQTIHQWPATLVQPVGSPLSLECTVEGTSNPNLYWYRQAAGRGLQLLFYSVGIGQISSEVPQNLSASRPQDRQFILSSKKLLLSDSGFYLCAWRKVDRATEGYGYTFGSGTRLTVV.

The J gene is TRBJ1-1, the V gene TRBV20-1, with unresolved D. CDR3 size: 11 residues. Germline CDR1 and CDR2: DFQATT and SNEGSKA (reference sequence). The V gene lost 2 bases and the J gene lost 4 bases, with 5 bases spanning the gap. CDR3 nucleotides: TGCAGTGCTAGACGCGTCACTGAAGCTTTCTTT. It translates to CSARRVTEAFF.

The chain joins TRBV18 to TRBJ1-3, with D unresolved. CDR3 length equals 16 residues. V was pared by 3 bases and J by 0 bases, with 12 bases between. In germline, CDR1 is KGHSH, CDR2 LQKENI. The CDR3 reads CASSPDLSSSGNTIYF. In nucleotides, the CDR3 is TGTGCCAGCTCACCTGACCTTTCGTCCTCTGGAAACACCATATATTTT.

The genes are TRBV2 and TRBJ2-1; D gene uncertain. V lost 5 bases and J lost 5, with 10 bases in between. CDR1 SNHLY and CDR2 FYNNEI come from the germline V gene. This CDR3 is 13 amino acids long. DNA of the CDR3: TGTGCCAGCAGTTTCTCTGGGGACAATGAGCAGTTCTTC. This encodes CASSFSGDNEQFF.

A note on this clone: This specimen includes other DNA sequences encoding the same CDR3. V is TRBV20-1 and J is TRBJ1-3; D not certain. This CDR3 spans 11 amino acids. V was trimmed by 4 bases and J by 0 bases, leaving 1 base between them. Germline CDR1 reads DFQATT; CDR2 reads SNEGSKA (reference sequence). The CDR3 is CSANSGNTIYF. The CDR3, as DNA: TGCAGTGCTAACTCTGGAAACACCATATATTTT.

This clone was seen more than once but under ten times. The chain combines TRBV28 with TRBJ2-3; D gene unclear. This CDR3 is 9 amino acids long. CDR1 is MDHEN, CDR2 SYDVKM, per germline. Trimming cost V 10 bases and J 5 bases, with 4 bases left between them. The CDR3 DNA follows: TGTGCCACGGGAGATACGCAGTATTTT. Translated, it gives CATGDTQYF.

The gene calls are TRBV7-9 and TRBJ2-5; D is possibly TRBD1 (6 bases). This CDR3 contains 15 residues. Trimming stripped 5 bases from V and 5 bases from J, with 18 bases between. The V gene's germline CDR1 is SEHNR and CDR2 FQNEAQ (reference sequence). CDR3 nucleotide sequence: TGTGCCAGCAGCCTGAGGGGGTCAGCCAGGGAGACCCAGTACTTC. It translates to CASSLRGSARETQYF.

J is TRBJ1-2 and V is TRBV7-3; the D gene is possibly TRBD1 (5 bases). Trimming cost V 3 bases and J 8 bases, with 13 bases left between them. There are 13 residues in the CDR3. Germline V gene data show CDR1 as SGHTA and CDR2 as FQGTGA. The CDR3 region has the DNA TGTGCCAGCAGCTTTTCGGGACGAGACGGCTACACCTTC. It translates to CASSFSGRDGYTF.

This sequence joins TRBV7-8 and TRBJ1-5; perhaps TRBD1 as D (5 bases). Germline CDR1 SGHVS, CDR2 FQNEAQ. The CDR3 totals 16 residues. Trimming took 4 bases from V and 6 from J, leaving 19 bases between them. The CDR3 sequence is CASSYRRGWIGQPQHF. CDR3 coding DNA: TGTGCCAGCAGCTATAGGCGGGGCTGGATCGGTCAGCCCCAGCATTTT.

The genes are TRBV19 and TRBJ1-1; possible D gene TRBD1, 5 bases. CDR3 length: 13 residues. Deletions cut 2 bases from V and 4 bases from J, with 8 bases between. Germline V gene sequence: CDR1 LNHDA, CDR2 SQIVND (reference sequence). This CDR3 is CASSILGGTEAFF. The CDR3 DNA reads as TGTGCCAGTAGTATATTGGGGGGCACTGAAGCTTTCTTT.

The rearrangement uses TRBV11-3 and TRBJ2-7; D possibly matches TRBD1 or TRBD2 (6 bases each). V was pared by 5 bases and J by 5 bases, with 13 bases between. CDR3 size: 13 residues. The V gene's germline CDR1 is SGHNT and CDR2 YENEEA. Here the CDR3 reads CASSARGGHEQYF. CDR3 coding DNA: TGTGCCAGCAGCGCGAGAGGGGGGCACGAGCAGTACTTC.